This T cell receptor (beta chain) comes out of a study of blood T cell repertoires in COVID-19. Study in general: Donors in the United States, Italy and Spain gave samples during acute or convalescent COVID-19. Sources were T cells, B-cell-depleted T cells, or PBMCs; the material itself was cDNA or gDNA.

The germline V and J ends were trimmed by 1 base and 1 base, with 7 bases remaining between them. CDR3 size: 14 residues. The germline V gene encodes CDR1 LGHDT and CDR2 YNNKEL (reference sequence). Produced via immunoSEQ multiplex PCR; TCRdb's table is partial and in-frame only. Counted here are about 350,000 clones, 70% to 90% occurring once; the ten biggest clones make up under 8.5%. The receptor was derived from a woman aged 60 to 75 with COVID-19, enrolled during active disease. The V gene is TRBV3-1 (or the pseudogene TRBV3-2), the J gene TRBJ1-1; TRBD1 might be the D (6 bases). Source material: peripheral blood. The CDR3 here is CASSQGTANTEAFF. The CDR3 coding sequence is TGTGCCAGCAGCCAAGGGACAGCGAACACTGAAGCTTTCTTT.